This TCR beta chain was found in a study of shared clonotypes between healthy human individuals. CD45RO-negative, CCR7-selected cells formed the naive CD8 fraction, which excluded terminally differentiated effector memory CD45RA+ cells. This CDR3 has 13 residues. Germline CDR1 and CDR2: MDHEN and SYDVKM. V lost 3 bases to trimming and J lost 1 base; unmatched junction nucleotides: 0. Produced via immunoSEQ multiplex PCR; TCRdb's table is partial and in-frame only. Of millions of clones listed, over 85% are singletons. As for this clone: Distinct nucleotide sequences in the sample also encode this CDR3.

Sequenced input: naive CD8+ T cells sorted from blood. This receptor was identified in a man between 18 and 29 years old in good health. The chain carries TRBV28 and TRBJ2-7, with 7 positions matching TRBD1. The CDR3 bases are TGTGCCAGCAGTTTGGGACAGTCCTACGAGCAGTACTTC. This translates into CASSLGQSYEQYF.